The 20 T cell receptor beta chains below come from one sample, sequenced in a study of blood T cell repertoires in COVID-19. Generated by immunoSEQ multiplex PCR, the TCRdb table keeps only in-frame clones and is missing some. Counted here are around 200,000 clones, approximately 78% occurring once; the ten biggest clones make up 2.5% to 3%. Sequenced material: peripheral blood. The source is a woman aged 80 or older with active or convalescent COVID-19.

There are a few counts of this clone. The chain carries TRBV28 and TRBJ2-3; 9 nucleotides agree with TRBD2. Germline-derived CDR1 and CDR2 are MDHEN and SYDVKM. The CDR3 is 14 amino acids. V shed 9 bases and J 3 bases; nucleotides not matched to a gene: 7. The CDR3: CASLKGLATDTQYF. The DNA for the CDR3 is TGTGCCAGTTTAAAGGGACTAGCAACAGATACGCAGTATTTT.

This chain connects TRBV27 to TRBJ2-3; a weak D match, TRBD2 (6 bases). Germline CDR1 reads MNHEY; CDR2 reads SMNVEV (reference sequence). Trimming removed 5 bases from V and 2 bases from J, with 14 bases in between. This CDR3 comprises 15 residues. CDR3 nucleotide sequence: TGTGCCAGCAGTCCCTGGAGGGTGTACACAGATACGCAGTATTTT. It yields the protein CASSPWRVYTDTQYF.

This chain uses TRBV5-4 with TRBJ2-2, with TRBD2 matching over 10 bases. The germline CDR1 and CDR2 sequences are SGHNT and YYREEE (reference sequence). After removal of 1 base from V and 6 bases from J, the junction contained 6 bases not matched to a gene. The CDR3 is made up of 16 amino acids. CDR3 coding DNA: TGTGCCAGCAGCTTGATAGCGGGGGGTTACTCCGGGGAGCTGTTTTTT. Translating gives CASSLIAGGYSGELFF.

The CDR3 DNA sequence: TGTGCCAGCAGGGGACATAACGGTGCTGAAAAACTGTTTTTT. Translating it yields CASRGHNGAEKLFF. V and J are TRBV6-5 and TRBJ1-4; possible D gene TRBD1, 6 bases. This CDR3 region has 14 residues. Looked up from germline, CDR1 is MNHEY and CDR2 is SVGAGI. Trimming cost V 6 bases and J 7 bases, with 15 bases left between them.

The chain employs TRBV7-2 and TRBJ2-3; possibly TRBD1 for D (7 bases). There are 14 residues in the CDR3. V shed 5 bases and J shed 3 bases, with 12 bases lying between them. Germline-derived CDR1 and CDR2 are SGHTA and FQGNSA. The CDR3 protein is CASSPGGQTDTQYF. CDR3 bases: TGTGCCAGCAGCCCCGGGGGACAGACAGATACGCAGTATTTT.

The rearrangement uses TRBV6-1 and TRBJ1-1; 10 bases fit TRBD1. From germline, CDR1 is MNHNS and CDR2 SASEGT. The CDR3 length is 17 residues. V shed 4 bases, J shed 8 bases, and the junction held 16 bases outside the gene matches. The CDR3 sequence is CASSGRADRGSAVEAFF. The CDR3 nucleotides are TGTGCCAGCAGTGGGCGAGCGGACAGGGGGTCTGCGGTCGAAGCTTTCTTT.

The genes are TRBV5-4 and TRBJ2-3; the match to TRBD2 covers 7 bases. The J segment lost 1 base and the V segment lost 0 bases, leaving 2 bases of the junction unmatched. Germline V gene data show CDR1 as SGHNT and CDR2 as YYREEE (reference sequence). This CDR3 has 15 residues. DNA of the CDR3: TGTGCCAGCAGCTTGGTCCTAGCGGGCACAGATACGCAGTATTTT. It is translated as CASSLVLAGTDTQYF.

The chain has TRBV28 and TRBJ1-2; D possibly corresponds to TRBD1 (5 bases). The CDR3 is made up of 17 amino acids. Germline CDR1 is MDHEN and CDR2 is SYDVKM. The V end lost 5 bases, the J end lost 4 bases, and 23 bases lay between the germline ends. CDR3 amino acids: CASSTKGQGGAVYGYTF. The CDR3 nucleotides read TGTGCCAGCAGTACAAAGGGCCAGGGAGGCGCGGTCTATGGCTACACCTTC.

DNA of the CDR3: TGTGCCACCAGTGATTTTTCCACCGGTAGAGAGACCCAGTACTTC. This encodes CATSDFSTGRETQYF. The chain combines TRBV24-1 with TRBJ2-5; the D is unclear. Trimming shortened V by 1 base and J by 4 bases, and 12 bases separated the two germline ends. This CDR3 comprises 15 residues. In germline, CDR1 is KGHDR, CDR2 SFDVKD.

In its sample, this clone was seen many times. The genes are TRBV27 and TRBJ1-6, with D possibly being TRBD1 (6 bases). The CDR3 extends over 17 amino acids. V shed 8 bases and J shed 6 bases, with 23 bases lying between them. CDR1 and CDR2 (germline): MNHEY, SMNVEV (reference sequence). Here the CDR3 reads CASLGWGLGVGNSPLHF. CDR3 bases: TGTGCCAGCCTTGGCTGGGGGCTAGGGGTCGGTAATTCACCCCTCCACTTT.

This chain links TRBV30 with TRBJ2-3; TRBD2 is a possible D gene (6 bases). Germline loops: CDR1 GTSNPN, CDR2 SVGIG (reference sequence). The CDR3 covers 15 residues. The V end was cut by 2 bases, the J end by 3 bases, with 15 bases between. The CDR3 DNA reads TGTGCCTGGAGTAGGAGGGCCGCTACGACAGATACGCAGTATTTT. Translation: CAWSRRAATTDTQYF.

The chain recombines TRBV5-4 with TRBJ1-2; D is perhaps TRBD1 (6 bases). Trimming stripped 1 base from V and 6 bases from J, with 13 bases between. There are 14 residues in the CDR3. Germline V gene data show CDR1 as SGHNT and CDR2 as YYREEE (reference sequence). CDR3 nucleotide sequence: TGTGCCAGCAGCTTGACAGGGAGCCGGAATGGCTACACCTTC. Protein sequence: CASSLTGSRNGYTF.

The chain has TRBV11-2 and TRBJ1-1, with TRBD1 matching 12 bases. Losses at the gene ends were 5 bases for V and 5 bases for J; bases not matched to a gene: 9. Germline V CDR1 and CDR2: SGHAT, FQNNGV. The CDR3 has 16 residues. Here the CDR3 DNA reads TGTGCCAGCAGCCAGCGGTGGGGACAGGGGGCAACTGAAGCTTTCTTT. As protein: CASSQRWGQGATEAFF.

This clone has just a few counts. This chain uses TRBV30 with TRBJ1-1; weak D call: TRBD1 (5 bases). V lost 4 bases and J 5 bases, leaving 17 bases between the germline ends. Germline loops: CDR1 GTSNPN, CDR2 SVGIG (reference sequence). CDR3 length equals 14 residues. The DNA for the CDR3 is TGTGCCTGGACTAGGGGAGGGGTGGGTACTGAAGCTTTCTTT. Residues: CAWTRGGVGTEAFF.

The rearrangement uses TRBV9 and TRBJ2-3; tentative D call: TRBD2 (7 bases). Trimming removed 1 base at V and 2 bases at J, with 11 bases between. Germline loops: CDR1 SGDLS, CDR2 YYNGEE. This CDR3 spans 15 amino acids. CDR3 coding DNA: TGTGCCAGCAGCGTATATGCGGGGGCCACAGATACGCAGTATTTT. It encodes CASSVYAGATDTQYF.

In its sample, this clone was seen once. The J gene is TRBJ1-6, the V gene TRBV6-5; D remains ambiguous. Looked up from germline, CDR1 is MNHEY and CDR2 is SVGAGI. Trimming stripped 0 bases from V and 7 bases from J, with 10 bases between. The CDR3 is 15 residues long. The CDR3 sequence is CASSYSKQANSPLHF. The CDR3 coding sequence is TGTGCCAGCAGTTACTCGAAGCAGGCCAATTCACCCCTCCACTTT.

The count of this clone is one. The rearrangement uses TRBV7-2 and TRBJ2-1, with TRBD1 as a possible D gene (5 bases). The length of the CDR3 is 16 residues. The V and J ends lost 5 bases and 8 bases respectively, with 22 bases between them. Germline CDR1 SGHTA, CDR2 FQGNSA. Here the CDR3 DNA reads TGTGCCAGCAGCCCCCCCCCGGACCCAAGGGGCCATGAGCAGTTCTTC. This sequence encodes CASSPPPDPRGHEQFF. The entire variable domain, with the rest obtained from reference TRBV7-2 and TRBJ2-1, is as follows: GAGVSQSPSNKVTEKGKDVELRCDPISGHTALYWYRQSLGQGLEFLIYFQGNSAPDKSGLPSDRFSAERTGGSVSTLTIQRTQQEDSAVYLCASSPPPDPRGHEQFFGPGTRLTVL.

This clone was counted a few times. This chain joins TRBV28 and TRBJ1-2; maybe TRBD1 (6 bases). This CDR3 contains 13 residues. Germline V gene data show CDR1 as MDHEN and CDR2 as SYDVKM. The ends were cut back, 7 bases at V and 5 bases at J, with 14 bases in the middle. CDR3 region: CASNPDSWYGYTF. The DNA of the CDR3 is TGTGCCAGCAATCCGGACAGTTGGTATGGCTACACCTTC.

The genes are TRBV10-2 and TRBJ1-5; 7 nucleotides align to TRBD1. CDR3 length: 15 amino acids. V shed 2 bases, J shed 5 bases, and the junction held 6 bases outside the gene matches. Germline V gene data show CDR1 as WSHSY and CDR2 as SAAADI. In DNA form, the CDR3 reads TGCGCCAGCAGTGAGGCAGGGGGGAGCCATCAGCCCCAGCATTTT. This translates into CASSEAGGSHQPQHF.

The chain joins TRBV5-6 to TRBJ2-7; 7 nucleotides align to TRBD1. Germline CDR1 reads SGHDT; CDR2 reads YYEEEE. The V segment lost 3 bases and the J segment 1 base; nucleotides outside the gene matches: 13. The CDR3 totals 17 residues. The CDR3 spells CASSSIEEGTVSYEQYF. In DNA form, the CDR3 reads TGTGCCAGCAGCTCTATTGAAGAGGGGACAGTTTCCTACGAGCAGTACTTC.